This TCR beta chain comes out of a study of OX40 agonist ivuxolimab in advanced cancers. Comments on this clone: Its matching antigen is unknown.

This CDR3 has 15 residues. With V trimmed by 4 bases and J by 3 bases, 4 bases remained unmatched. Germline CDR1 is MNHNS and CDR2 is SASEGT. Only in-frame clones appear in the TCRdb table, and some are missing; sequencing was by immunoSEQ multiplex PCR. The sample lists more than 85,000 clones; 90% were seen once. Study-level points and caveats: Relative to CD4+, CD8+ T cells held more expanded clones on average.

This chain joins TRBV6-1 and TRBJ1-4; TRBD1 matches 8 bases. The source is an adult with an advanced solid tumor such as melanoma, head and neck, liver or kidney cancer. Specimen: CD4+ or CD8+ T cells sorted from blood, collected in a trial of the OX40 agonist ivuxolimab. The CDR3 DNA is TGTGCCAGCAGTGGGACGACAGGGGCTAATGAAAAACTGTTTTTT. Its protein is CASSGTTGANEKLFF.